One sample yielded the 31 T cell receptor beta chains listed below, sequenced in a study of blood T cell repertoires in COVID-19. Only in-frame clones appear in the TCRdb table, and some are missing; sequencing was by immunoSEQ multiplex PCR. The sample consists of roughly 50,000 clones, about three quarters of them appearing once. The material sequenced was peripheral blood. The receptors shown here come from a human donor with active or convalescent COVID-19. The donor label of this sample is uncertain.

This rearrangement joins TRBV28 to TRBJ2-7; possible D gene TRBD2, 5 bases. CDR1 is MDHEN, CDR2 SYDVKM, per germline. The V end was cut by 4 bases, the J end by 4 bases, with 17 bases between. This CDR3 is built from 15 residues. The DNA for the CDR3 is TGTGCCAGCAGTTCCCCGCGACGGAGCGGATACGAGCAGTACTTC. Amino acids: CASSSPRRSGYEQYF.

This rearrangement joins TRBV4-3 to TRBJ2-7; TRBD2 matches 7 bases. The CDR3 is 15 amino acids. V dropped 4 bases and J dropped 3; count of bases not matched to a gene: 9. Germline CDR1 LGHNA, CDR2 YSLEER. The CDR3: CASSLASGRVYEQYF. CDR3 nucleotide sequence: TGCGCCAGCAGCCTTGCTAGCGGCAGAGTCTACGAGCAGTACTTC.

J is TRBJ2-1 and V is TRBV9; 8 bases agree with TRBD2. The CDR3 covers 15 residues. The junction had 5 bases not matched to a gene; V was cut back by 4 bases and J by 2 bases. Germline-derived CDR1 and CDR2 are SGDLS and YYNGEE. The DNA for the CDR3 is TGTGCCAGCAGCCTCGGACTAGCTACCTACAATGAGCAGTTCTTC. Amino acids: CASSLGLATYNEQFF.

This clone was detected once. V is TRBV9 and J is TRBJ2-1; 10 bases match TRBD2. Germline CDR1 is SGDLS and CDR2 is YYNGEE. The junction had 2 bases not matched to a gene; V was cut back by 0 bases and J by 5 bases. There are 15 residues in the CDR3. The CDR3 region is CASSVGLAGDNEQFF. CDR3 coding DNA: TGTGCCAGCAGCGTAGGACTAGCGGGCGACAATGAGCAGTTCTTC.

V is TRBV11-2 and J is TRBJ2-6, with D uncertain. This CDR3 has 14 amino acids. The V end lost 7 bases, the J end lost 3 bases, and 10 bases lay between the germline ends. The germline gives CDR1 SGHAT, CDR2 FQNNGV. This CDR3 reads CASIRGLGANVLTF. The CDR3 nucleotides read TGTGCCAGCATTCGCGGCCTTGGGGCCAACGTCCTGACTTTC.

This clone was seen more than once but under ten times. This rearrangement joins TRBV7-3 to TRBJ2-1; 14 nucleotides align to TRBD2. CDR1 is SGHTA and CDR2 is FQGTGA in the germline V gene. The CDR3 is made up of 16 amino acids. With 5 bases clipped from V and 7 bases from J, the junction kept 7 bases outside the gene matches. For the CDR3, the DNA is TGTGCCAGCAGCCCCGCGGGACTAGCGGGAGATAATGAGCAGTTCTTC. It encodes CASSPAGLAGDNEQFF.

The genes are TRBV6-1 and TRBJ2-5, with TRBD2 as a possible D gene (5 bases). The CDR3 has 12 amino acids. V gave up 3 bases and J gave up 4 bases, with 6 bases separating them. Germline CDR1 reads MNHNS; CDR2 reads SASEGT. The CDR3, as DNA: TGTGCCAGCAGTGAGAGGGTAGAGACCCAGTACTTC. Residues: CASSERVETQYF.

The chain employs TRBV11-2 and TRBJ2-2; D remains unclear. Trimming took 4 bases from V and 1 from J, leaving 10 bases between them. This CDR3 region has 15 residues. From germline, CDR1 is SGHAT and CDR2 FQNNGV. The CDR3 DNA reads TGTGCCAGCAGCTCGGCGAGACTGAACACCGGGGAGCTGTTTTTT. Its protein is CASSSARLNTGELFF.

J is TRBJ1-4 and V is TRBV2; D gene unclear. The CDR3 covers 14 residues. Deletions cut 5 bases from V and 7 bases from J, with 14 bases between. Germline values: CDR1 SNHLY, CDR2 FYNNEI. The CDR3 sequence: CASSSLRVVEKLFF. The CDR3 DNA reads as TGTGCCAGCAGTTCCTTGAGGGTCGTTGAAAAACTGTTTTTT.

J is TRBJ2-3 and V is TRBV11-2; tentatively, D is TRBD2 (5 bases). Trimming stripped 0 bases from V and 2 bases from J, with 21 bases between. The length of the CDR3 is 19 residues. Germline V CDR1 and CDR2: SGHAT, FQNNGV. CDR3: CASSLEWRAFKAYTDTQYF. CDR3 nucleotide sequence: TGTGCCAGCAGCTTAGAGTGGCGGGCCTTCAAAGCTTACACAGATACGCAGTATTTT.

The chain couples TRBV2 to TRBJ1-1, with a weak D call TRBD1 (5 bases). This CDR3 contains 11 residues. V lost 9 bases to trimming and J lost 5 bases, with 10 bases between them. Germline V gives CDR1 SNHLY, CDR2 FYNNEI. The CDR3 here is CARFGGTEAFF. For the CDR3, the DNA is TGTGCCAGGTTTGGGGGGACTGAAGCTTTCTTT.

V is TRBV18 and J is TRBJ1-1; 10 positions agree with TRBD1. V dropped 3 bases and J dropped 4; count of bases not matched to a gene: 8. The CDR3 totals 16 residues. From germline, CDR1 is KGHSH and CDR2 LQKENI. The CDR3 reads CASSPGTGVISTEAFF. The CDR3 bases are TGTGCCAGCTCACCCGGGACAGGGGTTATTAGCACTGAAGCTTTCTTT.

The chain joins TRBV19 to TRBJ1-3; the match to TRBD1 covers 7 bases. Germline trimming cut 5 bases from V and 0 bases from J; bases unmatched to any gene: 4. Germline assignment: CDR1 LNHDA and CDR2 SQIVND (reference sequence). CDR3 size: 15 residues. The CDR3 nucleotides read TGTGCCAGTAGTGCAAGGGACAGCTCTGGAAACACCATATATTTT. Amino acids: CASSARDSSGNTIYF. Filled out from reference TRBV19 and TRBJ1-3, the complete variable domain reads DGGITQSPKYLFRKEGQNVTLSCEQNLNHDAMYWYRQDPGQGLRLIYYSQIVNDFQKGDIAEGYSVSREKKESFPLTVTSAQKNPTAFYLCASSARDSSGNTIYFGEGSWLTVV.

The chain has TRBV7-3 and TRBJ2-2; TRBD1 is a possible D gene (5 bases). V dropped 6 bases and J dropped 0 bases, with 8 bases sitting between them. CDR3 length: 14 residues. The germline V gene encodes CDR1 SGHTA and CDR2 FQGTGA. The CDR3 DNA follows: TGTGCCAGCAGAACAGGCGCGAACACCGGGGAGCTGTTTTTT. This translates into CASRTGANTGELFF.

The rearrangement joins TRBV6-4 to TRBJ2-3; 9 bases match TRBD2. This CDR3 spans 15 amino acids. Germline CDR1 reads MRHNA; CDR2 reads SNTAGT. V was clipped by 3 bases and J by 0 bases; unmatched bases: 1. CDR3 nucleotide sequence: TGTGCCAGCAGTGAAGGGACTAGCAGCACAGATACGCAGTATTTT. Translation gives CASSEGTSSTDTQYF.

The chain couples TRBV6-5 to TRBJ1-2; maybe TRBD1 (6 bases). This CDR3 comprises 16 residues. Germline CDR1 and CDR2: MNHEY and SVGAGI. The V end was cut by 0 bases, the J end by 2 bases, with 13 bases between. The CDR3: CASSYSGGPENYGYTF. In DNA form, the CDR3 reads TGTGCCAGCAGTTACTCGGGGGGGCCAGAGAACTATGGCTACACCTTC.

The rearrangement uses TRBV15 and TRBJ1-1; TRBD1 might be the D (6 bases). V was cut by 0 bases and J by 3 bases, with 8 bases left in between. CDR3 length equals 14 residues. Germline V lookup: CDR1 LNHNV, CDR2 YYDKDF (reference sequence). The CDR3, as DNA: TGTGCCACCAGCAGAGACAGGGGATACACTGAAGCTTTCTTT. It is translated as CATSRDRGYTEAFF.

This chain links TRBV7-2 with TRBJ1-5, with 7 positions matching TRBD1. The CDR3 is 14 amino acids. V dropped 6 bases and J dropped 9; count of bases not matched to a gene: 11. Germline V gene data show CDR1 as SGHTA and CDR2 as FQGNSA. The CDR3, as DNA: TGTGCCAGCAGTTCTAGGGGGCAGGAGACGCCCCAGCATTTT. It specifies CASSSRGQETPQHF.

V gene TRBV11-2 combines with J gene TRBJ1-1; D gene ambiguous. The CDR3 totals 13 residues. The germline gives CDR1 SGHAT, CDR2 FQNNGV. V was cut by 5 bases and J by 3 bases, with 10 bases left in between. CDR3 DNA sequence: TGTGCCAGCAGCGTCACAGTAGACACTGAAGCTTTCTTT. Translated, it gives CASSVTVDTEAFF.

The rearrangement uses TRBV5-1 and TRBJ2-3, with TRBD1 matching over 12 bases. The germline V gene encodes CDR1 SGHRS and CDR2 YFSETQ. The CDR3 covers 18 residues. The ends lost 2 bases at V and 6 bases at J; junction bases unmatched: 13. CDR3 sequence (DNA): TGCGCCAGCAGCTTCCGTTTGGGGACAGGGGGCGCTTCTGATACGCAGTATTTT. It translates to CASSFRLGTGGASDTQYF.

The chain recombines TRBV7-6 with TRBJ2-7; 9 bases map to TRBD1. The ends lost 0 bases at V and 4 bases at J; junction bases unmatched: 1. This CDR3 has 14 residues. CDR1 is SGHVS and CDR2 is FNYEAQ in the germline V gene. CDR3: CASSLATGGYEQYF. As DNA, the CDR3 is TGTGCCAGCAGCTTAGCGACAGGGGGGTACGAGCAGTACTTC.

The J gene is TRBJ2-7, the V gene TRBV7-9; 7 nucleotides agree with TRBD1. Trimming cost V 4 bases and J 6 bases; bases outside gene matches: 9. Looked up from germline, CDR1 is SEHNR and CDR2 is FQNEAQ (reference sequence). CDR3 length: 14 amino acids. The CDR3 region has the DNA TGTGCCAGCAGCTCGACAGGGACGGGCGGCGAGCAGTACTTC. This encodes CASSSTGTGGEQYF.

The chain recombines TRBV9 with TRBJ1-3; 7 bases line up with TRBD1. J was trimmed by 0 bases and V by 4 bases; bases with no gene match: 7. Germline V lookup: CDR1 SGDLS, CDR2 YYNGEE. This CDR3 is built from 16 residues. The CDR3 DNA follows: TGTGCCAGCAGCCCGGGTGGGGACAGCTCTGGAAACACCATATATTTT. Amino acids: CASSPGGDSSGNTIYF.

This clone was observed a few times. The rearrangement joins TRBV18 to TRBJ2-1; 12 bases line up with TRBD2. The CDR3 totals 17 residues. V dropped 2 bases and J dropped 7; count of bases not matched to a gene: 9. CDR1 and CDR2 (germline): KGHSH, LQKENI. As DNA, the CDR3 is TGTGCCAGCTCACCAACCGCTAGCGGGAGGGCAGGGAATGAGCAGTTCTTC. Translation gives CASSPTASGRAGNEQFF. Together with reference TRBV18 and TRBJ2-1, the CDR3 gives the full variable domain: NAGVMQNPRHLVRRRGQEARLRCSPMKGHSHVYWYRQLPEEGLKFMVYLQKENIIDESGMPKERFSAEFPKEGPSILRIQQVVRGDSAAYFCASSPTASGRAGNEQFFGPGTRLTVL.

This chain links TRBV7-2 with TRBJ2-7; D is unresolved. The germline gives CDR1 SGHTA, CDR2 FQGNSA. The CDR3 has 15 amino acids. The ends were cut back, 0 bases at V and 5 bases at J, with 14 bases in the middle. The CDR3 region is CASSLAPVQAHEQYF. The DNA of the CDR3 is TGTGCCAGCAGCTTAGCTCCAGTTCAGGCCCACGAGCAGTACTTC. Variable domain in full (rest from reference TRBV7-2 and TRBJ2-7): GAGVSQSPSNKVTEKGKDVELRCDPISGHTALYWYRQSLGQGLEFLIYFQGNSAPDKSGLPSDRFSAERTGGSVSTLTIQRTQQEDSAVYLCASSLAPVQAHEQYFGPGTRLTVT.

This clone was seen just once. The CDR3 reads CAWRRTGWSQETQYF. CDR3 bases: TGTGCCTGGAGGAGGACAGGATGGTCACAAGAGACCCAGTACTTC. The chain is built from TRBV30 and TRBJ2-5; 7 bases match TRBD1. There are 15 residues in the CDR3. Losses at the gene ends were 3 bases for V and 2 bases for J; bases not matched to a gene: 9. Per the germline V gene, CDR1 is GTSNPN and CDR2 is SVGIG (reference sequence). Full variable domain (rest looked up from reference TRBV30 and TRBJ2-5): SQTIHQWPATLVQPVGSPLSLECTVEGTSNPNLYWYRQAAGRGLQLLFYSVGIGQISSEVPQNLSASRPQDRQFILSSKKLLLSDSGFYLCAWRRTGWSQETQYFGPGTRLLVL.

V usage is TRBV6-4 and J usage is TRBJ2-6; perhaps TRBD1 as D (6 bases). V shed 5 bases and J shed 0 bases, with 11 bases lying between them. This CDR3 region has 16 residues. The germline V gene has CDR1 MRHNA and CDR2 SNTAGT. Written as DNA, the CDR3 is TGTGCCAGCAGTCAACAGGGAATCTCTGGGGCCAACGTCCTGACTTTC. It codes for CASSQQGISGANVLTF.

The J gene is TRBJ1-1, the V gene TRBV9, with 7 nucleotides matching TRBD1. The V segment lost 3 bases and the J segment 1 base; nucleotides outside the gene matches: 9. The CDR3 totals 16 residues. The germline CDR1 and CDR2 sequences are SGDLS and YYNGEE. For the CDR3, the DNA is TGTGCCAGCAGCGATCCCAGGGGGATCGGGAACACTGAAGCTTTCTTT. Its protein product is CASSDPRGIGNTEAFF.

The chain uses TRBV24-1 and TRBJ1-1; 10 nucleotides match TRBD1. CDR1 and CDR2 (germline): KGHDR, SFDVKD. The CDR3 has 14 residues. V was clipped by 7 bases and J by 5 bases; unmatched bases: 6. The CDR3 sequence: CATSPGTGETEAFF. For the CDR3, the DNA is TGTGCCACCAGCCCCGGGACAGGGGAAACTGAAGCTTTCTTT.

The rearrangement joins TRBV21-1 to TRBJ2-2; the table's D call, TRBD2, was not checked against the DNA. TRBV21-1 counts as a pseudogene. This CDR3 contains 17 residues. CDR3 coding DNA: TGTGCCAGCAGCAAAGGGCTCATGGGGAGGGGGACCGGGGAGCTGTTTTTT. Protein product: CASSKGLMGRGTGELFF.

The chain couples TRBV5-4 to TRBJ2-4, with D tentatively TRBD1 (5 bases). The germline CDR1 and CDR2 sequences are SGHNT and YYREEE (reference sequence). This CDR3 comprises 15 residues. V lost 4 bases and J lost 3, with 14 bases in between. The CDR3 sequence is CASSLAGISKNIQYF. CDR3 coding DNA: TGTGCCAGCAGCCTTGCAGGGATTAGCAAAAACATTCAGTACTTC.